Described below is a single T cell receptor (beta chain) sequence and its context. Its antigen has not been determined. No qualities accompany the bases; no much larger clone lies one base away. A distance of 15 bases separates the germline ends of V and J, which lose 6 bases and 5 bases respectively. Looking up the germline V gene (reference sequence) yields CDR1 MNHEY and CDR2 SMNVEV. Spanning cysteine to phenylalanine, the CDR3 consists of 14 amino acids. The sequence is cut down to CDR3 DNA, 42 bases in frame from base 1. Each donor gave one peripheral blood draw, roughly 0.12 L on average, collected into heparinised tubes. Using a panel that included CD45RO, CCR7, CD25, CD127, CD95 and CD27, naive, central memory, regulatory and stem cell-like memory CD4+ T cells were sorted on a BD FACSAria II. Purity was above 95% for every sorted population. Right away, PBMCs were isolated by Lymphoprep density gradient centrifugation and were stained directly, with no culture step. So that batch effects would be minimized, each experiment stained and sorted samples in pairs, pairing one healthy donor with one patient.

The data belong to a study of beta chain features in type 1 diabetes (dated by TCRdb to between 2017 and 2018). For context, the study as a whole: Mean age, gender distribution, total cell number and subset yield did not differ between patients and healthy donors. Across all samples, around 100 million sorted cells were examined, and cell number per subset correlated strongly with RNA yield. The study compared the TCRB repertoires of sorted circulating CD4+ T cell subsets in recently diagnosed type 1 diabetes patients with those in matched healthy donors. Regulatory and stem cell-like memory subsets were isolated from only 8 patients and about eight healthy donors, whereas naive and central memory subsets came from all 30 or so donors. The paper's findings and limits, for the study overall: Only small numbers of individuals were included in the HLA sub-analyses, which left unresolved whether HLA type had any influence on TCRB rearrangement. Naive, central memory and regulatory TCRB repertoires appeared to be more alike among patients than among healthy donors. Fewer insertions and more nucleotide deletions at VDJ recombination sites were observed in patients with type 1 diabetes, implying thymic rearrangement abnormalities. A moderate but significant shortening of TCRB CDR3 length was observed in type 1 diabetes patients in all four CD4+ subsets. Because cDNA rather than genomic DNA was sequenced, highly expressing activated cells could have been over-represented, although no difference in activation and CD3 levels was found between groups. PCR may preferentially amplify shorter templates, but because patient and control samples were amplified and corrected together, any resulting skew would affect both groups equally.

The entire isolated RNA was reverse transcribed using the High Capacity cDNA Reverse Transcription Kit, and thus expressed TCRB transcripts were sequenced. Deep immunoSEQ sequencing was performed on naive, central memory and regulatory T cell samples, with an average of around 3.5 million total reads per sample. Sorted cells were lysed in RLT buffer, and RNA was extracted using DNase-treated RNeasy Micro or Mini kits according to cell number. To prevent cross-contamination, every cell subset was processed on its own, while patient and healthy donor samples were processed together. TCRB sequences were amplified from cDNA with the immunoSEQ multiplex PCR, producing 87-bp fragments spanning the CDR3 region. The amplicons were sequenced using the Illumina HiSeq platform. The authors' analysis ran thus. PCR bias was computationally corrected using synthetic template baselines, reads within Hamming distance 2 were collapsed, and singletons that could not be merged were discarded. Reads were aligned against IMGT to assign V, D and J genes, CDR3 length and insertions or deletions at six rearrangement sites. Within each subset, clonotype counts were normalized to sorted cell number, after which true diversity and Gini coefficients were computed with the tcR R package. The overlap coefficient, calculated on TCRB nucleotide sequences, was used to measure repertoire sharing. The table comes from immuneACCESS by way of TCRdb, which keeps in-frame sequences with V and J called. Part of the clones is missing from these tables; in studies checked, under half for an unresolved V gene and the rest for unknown reasons. Clone size and V and J calls were adopted from that table, with D and trimming inferred from the DNA. The sample table shows under 200,000 clones, and about 9% are seen once. The ten largest clones represent over 0.45% of the sample.

The clonotype originates from a woman under 30 with type 1 diabetes. The sample was central memory CD4+ T cells from blood. The V gene is TRBV27 and the J gene is TRBJ2-3, and perhaps TRBD2 as D gene, on 6 matching bases. The nucleotide sequence is given as TGTGCCAGCAGCCGATCTCCGGGACTAGATACGCAGTATTTT. Its protein product is CASSRSPGLDTQYF.